This is a list of T cell receptor beta chains from one sample in a study of blood T cell repertoires in COVID-19. Only in-frame clones appear in the TCRdb table, and some are missing; sequencing was by immunoSEQ multiplex PCR. The sample lists 44,000 or so clones, 55% to 75% occurring once. The sequencing input was peripheral blood. The source is a man older than 75 with acute or convalescent COVID-19. Each CDR3 is given with its conserved first and last residue. A D gene is named only where the DNA matches it firmly. Not all rows give a size; the values are once, few, many and, for expanded clones, a class.

D: TRBD1
size: -
V: TRBV2
J: TRBJ2-6
CDR3: CASRKTGLSGANVLTF
DNA: TGTGCCAGCAGAAAGACAGGGTTGTCAGGGGCCAACGTCCTGACTTTC

D: -
size: -
V: TRBV9
J: TRBJ2-2
CDR3: CASSVGGGAAGGELFF
DNA: TGTGCCAGCAGCGTAGGAGGCGGGGCCGCGGGCGGGGAGCTGTTTTTT

D: -
size: -
V: TRBV7-9
J: TRBJ2-7
CDR3: CASSLGTGYEQYF
DNA: TGTGCCAGCAGCTTAGGAACAGGGTACGAGCAGTACTTC

D: -
size: few
V: TRBV5-5
J: TRBJ1-5
CDR3: CASGAWGLQPQHF
DNA: TGTGCCAGCGGGGCCTGGGGGCTTCAGCCCCAGCATTTT

D: -
size: -
V: TRBV6-2/TRBV6-3
J: TRBJ1-5
CDR3: CASSRDPSGGSNQPQHF
DNA: TGTGCCAGCAGCAGGGACCCCTCAGGAGGGAGCAATCAGCCCCAGCATTTT

D: -
size: -
V: TRBV5-5
J: TRBJ1-5
CDR3: CASSLAGGFNQPQHF
DNA: TGTGCCAGCAGCTTGGCGGGGGGCTTCAATCAGCCCCAGCATTTT

D: -
size: few
V: TRBV6-2/TRBV6-3
J: TRBJ1-5
CDR3: CASSSTGTNQPQHF
DNA: TGTGCCAGCAGTTCTACAGGGACCAATCAGCCCCAGCATTTT

D: TRBD2
size: few
V: TRBV6-2/TRBV6-3
J: TRBJ2-1
CDR3: CASSSGRPREQFF
DNA: TGTGCCAGCAGCAGCGGGAGGCCACGGGAGCAGTTCTTC

D: -
size: -
V: TRBV5-1
J: TRBJ1-4
CDR3: CASSLGQLPLEKLFF
DNA: TGCGCCAGCAGCTTAGGACAACTACCTCTTGAAAAACTGTTTTTT

D: -
size: -
V: TRBV14
J: TRBJ1-1
CDR3: CASTRTTGNTEAFF
DNA: TGTGCCAGCACCCGAACAACAGGGAACACTGAAGCTTTCTTT

D: -
size: -
V: TRBV6-6
J: TRBJ1-1
CDR3: CASSYGGLTEAFF
DNA: TGTGCCAGCAGTTATGGAGGGCTCACTGAAGCTTTCTTT

D: -
size: -
V: TRBV2
J: TRBJ2-3
CDR3: CASSRTASTDTQYF
DNA: TGTGCCAGCAGTCGGACAGCTAGCACAGATACGCAGTATTTT

D: -
size: once
V: TRBV7-6
J: TRBJ2-1
CDR3: CASSLVGSYNEQFF
DNA: TGTGCCAGCAGCTTAGTTGGGAGCTACAATGAGCAGTTCTTC